Described below is a single TCR beta chain sequence and its context. The antigen is unknown. Peptide-pool stimulation followed by sequencing identified expanded antigen-specific CD4+ clonotypes in the ViraFEST assay. Following culture for approximately ten days, CD4+ T cells were isolated. Nucleocapsid antibodies stayed negative before and after vaccination, showing no earlier SARS-CoV-2 infection. Every well got some 1.8 million PBMC, which were grown with around 10 IU/ml IL-2 and about 9.5 ug/ml peptides. Only in-frame clones appear in the TCRdb table, and some are missing; sequencing was by immunoSEQ multiplex PCR. The data hold roughly 27,000 clones, with 72% observed a single time. This sample is part of a study of vaccination effects on CD4 cells after COVID-19. Study findings and constraints: Of the vaccine-induced clones from healthy vaccinees, merely 1 of 255 recognized common cold coronaviruses as well. In the late period after vaccination, infection- and vaccine-induced clones contracted markedly.

The sequence derives from a human donor who received a COVID-19 vaccine. Material: CD4+ T cells from PBMCs cultured with SARS-CoV-2 spike peptides, obtained before COVID-19 vaccination.

The CDR3 reads CASSYSNSNQPQHF. CDR3 DNA: TGTGCCAGCAGTTACTCGAATAGCAATCAGCCCCAGCATTTT. This rearrangement joins TRBV6-6 to TRBJ1-5, with D hard to call. The germline V and J ends were trimmed by 0 bases and 0 bases, with 3 bases remaining between them. This CDR3 has 14 residues. CDR1 is MNHNY, CDR2 SVGAGI, per germline (reference sequence).